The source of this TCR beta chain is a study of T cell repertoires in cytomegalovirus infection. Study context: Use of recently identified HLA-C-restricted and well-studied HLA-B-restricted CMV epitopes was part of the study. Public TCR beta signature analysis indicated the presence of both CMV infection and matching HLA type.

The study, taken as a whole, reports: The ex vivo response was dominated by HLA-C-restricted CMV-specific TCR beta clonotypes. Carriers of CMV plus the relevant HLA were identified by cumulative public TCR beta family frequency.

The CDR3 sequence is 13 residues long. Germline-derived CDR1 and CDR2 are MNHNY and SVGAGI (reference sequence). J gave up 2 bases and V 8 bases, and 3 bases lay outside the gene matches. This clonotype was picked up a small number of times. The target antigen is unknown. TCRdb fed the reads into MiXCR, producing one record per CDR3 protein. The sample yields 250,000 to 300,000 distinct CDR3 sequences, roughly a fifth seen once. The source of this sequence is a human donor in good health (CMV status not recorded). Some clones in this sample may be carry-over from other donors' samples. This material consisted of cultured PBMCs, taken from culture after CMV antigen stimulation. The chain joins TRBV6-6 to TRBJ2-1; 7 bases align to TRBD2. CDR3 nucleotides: TGTGCCAGCCGGGACTATACCTACAATGAGCAGTTCTTC. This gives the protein CASRDYTYNEQFF.